This T cell receptor beta chain was identified during a study of blood T cell repertoires in COVID-19. On the study more broadly: Material from acute and convalescent COVID-19 was sourced from the United States, Italy and Spain. The analysed material was cDNA or gDNA that came from T cells, B-cell-depleted T cells, or PBMCs.

Per the original methods: Reference gene primers were amplified, and this amplification served to estimate nucleated cell counts. The protocol was immunoSEQ multiplex PCR, while the TCRdb copy is restricted to in-frame clones and leaves out a portion. That table is the source of V, J and clone size, and D and trimming were worked out from the DNA. The sample gives 150,000 to 200,000 clones, 87% of which show up once; approximately 4% is in the top ten. Germline CDR1 and CDR2: LGHNT and FRNRAP. The V gene end was trimmed by 5 bases and the J gene end by 3 bases; junction bases not matched to a gene: 5. The CDR3 sequence is 15 residues long.

This TCR derives from a man younger than 35 with active or convalescent COVID-19. V gene TRBV12-5 combines with J gene TRBJ1-2; TRBD1 agrees at 11 bases. The sequenced sample was peripheral blood. The CDR3 coding sequence is TGTGCTAGTGGTATAGGACAGGGGGCGGACTATGGCTACACCTTC. Its translation: CASGIGQGADYGYTF.